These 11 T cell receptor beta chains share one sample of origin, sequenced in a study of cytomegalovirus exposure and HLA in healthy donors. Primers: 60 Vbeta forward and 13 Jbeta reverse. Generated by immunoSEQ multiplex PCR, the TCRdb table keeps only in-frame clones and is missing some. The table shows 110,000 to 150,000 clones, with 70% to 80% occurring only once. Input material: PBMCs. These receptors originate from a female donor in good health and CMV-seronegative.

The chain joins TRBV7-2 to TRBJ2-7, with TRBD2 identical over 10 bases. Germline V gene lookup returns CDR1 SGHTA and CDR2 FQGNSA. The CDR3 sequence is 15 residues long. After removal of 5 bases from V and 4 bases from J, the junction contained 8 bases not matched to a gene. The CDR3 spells CASSLGTSVLYEQYF. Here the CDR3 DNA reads TGTGCCAGCAGCCTGGGGACTAGCGTCTTATACGAGCAGTACTTC.

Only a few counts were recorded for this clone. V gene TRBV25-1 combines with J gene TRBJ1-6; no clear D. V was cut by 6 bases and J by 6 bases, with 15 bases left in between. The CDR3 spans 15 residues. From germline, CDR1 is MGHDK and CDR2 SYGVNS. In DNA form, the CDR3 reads TGTGCCAGCAGCGCCCGGAGTTTGGCTAATTCACCCCTCCACTTT. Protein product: CASSARSLANSPLHF.

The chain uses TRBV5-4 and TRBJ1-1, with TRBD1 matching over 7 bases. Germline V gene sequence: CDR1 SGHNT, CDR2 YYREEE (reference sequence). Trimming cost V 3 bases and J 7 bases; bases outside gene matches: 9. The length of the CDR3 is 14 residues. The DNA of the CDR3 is TGTGCCAGCAGCTACACAGGGGATCTGGGTGAAGCTTTCTTT. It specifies CASSYTGDLGEAFF.

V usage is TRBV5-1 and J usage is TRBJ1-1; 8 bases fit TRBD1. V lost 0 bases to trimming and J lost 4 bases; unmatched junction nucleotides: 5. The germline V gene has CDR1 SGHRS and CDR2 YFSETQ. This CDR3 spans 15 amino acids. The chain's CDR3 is CASSLGTGGITEAFF. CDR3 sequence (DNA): TGCGCCAGCAGCTTGGGTACAGGGGGGATCACTGAAGCTTTCTTT.

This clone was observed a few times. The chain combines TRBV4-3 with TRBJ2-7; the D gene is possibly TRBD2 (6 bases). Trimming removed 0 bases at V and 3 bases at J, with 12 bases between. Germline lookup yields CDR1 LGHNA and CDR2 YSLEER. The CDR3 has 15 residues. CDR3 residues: CASSQDPGAHYEQYF. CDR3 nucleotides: TGCGCCAGCAGCCAAGATCCGGGAGCGCACTACGAGCAGTACTTC.

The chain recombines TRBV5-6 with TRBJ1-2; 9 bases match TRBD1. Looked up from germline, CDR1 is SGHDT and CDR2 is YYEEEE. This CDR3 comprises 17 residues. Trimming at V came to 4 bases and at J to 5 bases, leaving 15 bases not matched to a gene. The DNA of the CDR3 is TGTGCCAGCAGCCAGGGAACAGGGGGCTTGAGGATATATGGCTACACCTTC. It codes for CASSQGTGGLRIYGYTF.

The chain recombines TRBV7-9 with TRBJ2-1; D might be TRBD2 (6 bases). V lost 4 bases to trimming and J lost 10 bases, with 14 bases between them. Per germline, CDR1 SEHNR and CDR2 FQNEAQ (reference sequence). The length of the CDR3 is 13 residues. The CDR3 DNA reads TGTGCCAGCAGCTCCAAAGCTCGGGGGGAGCAGTTCTTC. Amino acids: CASSSKARGEQFF.

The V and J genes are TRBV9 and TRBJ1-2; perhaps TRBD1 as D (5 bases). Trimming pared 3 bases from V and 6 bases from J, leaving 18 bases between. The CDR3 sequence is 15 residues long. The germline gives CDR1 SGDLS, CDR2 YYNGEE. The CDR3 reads CASSGGGIPWDGYTF. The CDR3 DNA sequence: TGTGCCAGCAGCGGGGGGGGTATACCTTGGGATGGCTACACCTTC.

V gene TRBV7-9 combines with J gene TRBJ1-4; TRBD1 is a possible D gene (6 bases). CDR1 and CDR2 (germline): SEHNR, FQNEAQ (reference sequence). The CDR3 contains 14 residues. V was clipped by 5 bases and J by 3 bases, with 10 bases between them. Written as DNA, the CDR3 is TGTGCCAGCAGCCGGACAGTTGCTAATGAAAAACTGTTTTTT. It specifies CASSRTVANEKLFF. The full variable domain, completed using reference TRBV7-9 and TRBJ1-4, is DTGVSQNPRHKITKRGQNVTFRCDPISEHNRLYWYRQTLGQGPEFLTYFQNEAQLEKSRLLSDRFSAERPKGSFSTLEIQRTEQGDSAMYLCASSRTVANEKLFFGSGTQLSVL.

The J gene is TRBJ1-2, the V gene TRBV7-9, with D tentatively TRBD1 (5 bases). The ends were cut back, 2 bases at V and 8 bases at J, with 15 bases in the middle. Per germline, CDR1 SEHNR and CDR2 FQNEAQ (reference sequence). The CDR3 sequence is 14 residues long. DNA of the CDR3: TGTGCCAGCAGCTTATTTGGCGGGACGGGAGGCTACACCTTC. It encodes CASSLFGGTGGYTF.

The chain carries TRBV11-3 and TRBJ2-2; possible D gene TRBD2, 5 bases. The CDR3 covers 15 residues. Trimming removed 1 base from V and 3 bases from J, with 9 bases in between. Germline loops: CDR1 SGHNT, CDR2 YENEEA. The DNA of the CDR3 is TGTGCCAGCAGCTTAGGAGGGAGCGACACCGGGGAGCTGTTTTTT. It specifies CASSLGGSDTGELFF.